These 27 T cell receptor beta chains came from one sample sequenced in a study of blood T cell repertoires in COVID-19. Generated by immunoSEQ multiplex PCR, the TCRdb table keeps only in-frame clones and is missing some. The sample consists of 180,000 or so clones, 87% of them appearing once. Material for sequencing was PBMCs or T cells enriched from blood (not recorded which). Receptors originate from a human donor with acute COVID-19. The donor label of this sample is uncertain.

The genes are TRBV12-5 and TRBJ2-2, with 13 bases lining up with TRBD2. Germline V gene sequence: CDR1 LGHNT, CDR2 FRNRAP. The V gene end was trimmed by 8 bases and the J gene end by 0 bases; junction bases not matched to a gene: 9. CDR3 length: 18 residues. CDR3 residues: CASLRLAGGGANTGELFF. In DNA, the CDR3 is TGTGCTAGTTTAAGACTAGCGGGGGGCGGCGCGAACACCGGGGAGCTGTTTTTT.

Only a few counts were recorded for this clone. CDR3 coding DNA: TGCAGCGTTGGACAGCACGACTATGGCTACACCTTC. This sequence encodes CSVGQHDYGYTF. The V and J genes are TRBV29-1 and TRBJ1-2, with D maybe TRBD1 (5 bases). This CDR3 spans 12 amino acids. V shed 4 bases and J shed 3 bases, with 9 bases lying between them. CDR1 SQVTM and CDR2 ANQGSEA come from the germline V gene.

The CDR3 here is CASKTGAGNTIYF. The CDR3 DNA is TGTGCCAGCAAGACAGGGGCGGGAAACACCATATATTTT. The V and J genes are TRBV13 and TRBJ1-3; 8 bases agree with TRBD1. V was clipped by 7 bases and J by 4 bases; unmatched bases: 3. The CDR3 loop spans 13 amino acids. Per germline, CDR1 PRHDT and CDR2 FYEKMQ (reference sequence).

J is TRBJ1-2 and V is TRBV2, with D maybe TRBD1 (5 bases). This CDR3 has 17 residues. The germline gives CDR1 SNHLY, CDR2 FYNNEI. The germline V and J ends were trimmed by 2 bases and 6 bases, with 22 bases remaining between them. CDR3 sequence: CASSEFIGGGDPHGYTF. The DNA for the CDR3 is TGTGCCAGCAGTGAATTCATTGGGGGAGGGGATCCTCATGGCTACACCTTC.

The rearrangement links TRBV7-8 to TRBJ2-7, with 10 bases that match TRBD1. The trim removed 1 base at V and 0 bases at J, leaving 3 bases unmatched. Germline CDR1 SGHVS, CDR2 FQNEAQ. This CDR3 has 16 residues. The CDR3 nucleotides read TGTGCCAGCAGCTTAGGGCGGGACAGGGGCTCCTACGAGCAGTACTTC. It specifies CASSLGRDRGSYEQYF.

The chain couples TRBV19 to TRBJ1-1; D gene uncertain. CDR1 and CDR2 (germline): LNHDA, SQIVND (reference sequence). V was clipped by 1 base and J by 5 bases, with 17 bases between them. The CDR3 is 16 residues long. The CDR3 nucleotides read TGTGCCAGTAGTATAGGCAGCCACACGGGTCAAACTGAAGCTTTCTTT. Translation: CASSIGSHTGQTEAFF.

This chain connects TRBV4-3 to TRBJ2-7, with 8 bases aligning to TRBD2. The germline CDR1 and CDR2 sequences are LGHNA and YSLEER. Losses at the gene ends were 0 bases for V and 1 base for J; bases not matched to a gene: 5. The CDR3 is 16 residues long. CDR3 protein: CASSQEGPGGSYEQYF. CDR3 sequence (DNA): TGCGCCAGCAGCCAAGAGGGGCCGGGGGGGTCCTACGAGCAGTACTTC.

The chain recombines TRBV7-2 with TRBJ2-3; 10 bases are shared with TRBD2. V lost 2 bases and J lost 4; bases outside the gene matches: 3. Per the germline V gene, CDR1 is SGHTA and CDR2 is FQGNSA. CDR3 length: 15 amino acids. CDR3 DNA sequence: TGTGCCAGCAGCTTAAGCGGGGGGGCAGCAGATACGCAGTATTTT. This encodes CASSLSGGAADTQYF.

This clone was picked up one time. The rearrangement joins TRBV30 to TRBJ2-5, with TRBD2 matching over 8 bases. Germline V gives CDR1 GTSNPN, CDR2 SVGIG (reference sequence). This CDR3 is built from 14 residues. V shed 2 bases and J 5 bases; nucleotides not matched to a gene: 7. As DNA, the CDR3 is TGTGCCTGGAGTCGGGGGGGAACAGGGGAGACCCAGTACTTC. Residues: CAWSRGGTGETQYF. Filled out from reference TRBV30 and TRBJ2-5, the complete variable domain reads SQTIHQWPATLVQPVGSPLSLECTVEGTSNPNLYWYRQAAGRGLQLLFYSVGIGQISSEVPQNLSASRPQDRQFILSSKKLLLSDSGFYLCAWSRGGTGETQYFGPGTRLLVL.

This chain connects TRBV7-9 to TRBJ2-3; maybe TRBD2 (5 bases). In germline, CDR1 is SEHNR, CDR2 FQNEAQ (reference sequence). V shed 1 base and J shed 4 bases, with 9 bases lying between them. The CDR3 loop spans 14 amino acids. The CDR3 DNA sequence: TGTGCCAGCAGCTTAGGGACTTCGGCAGATACGCAGTATTTT. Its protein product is CASSLGTSADTQYF.

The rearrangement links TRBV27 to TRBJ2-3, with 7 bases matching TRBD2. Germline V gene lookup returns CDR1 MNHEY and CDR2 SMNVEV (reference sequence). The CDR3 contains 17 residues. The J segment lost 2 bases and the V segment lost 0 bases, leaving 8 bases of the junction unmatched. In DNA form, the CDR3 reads TGTGCCAGCAGTTTATCCCCGCAGCGGGGAAACACAGATACGCAGTATTTT. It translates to CASSLSPQRGNTDTQYF.

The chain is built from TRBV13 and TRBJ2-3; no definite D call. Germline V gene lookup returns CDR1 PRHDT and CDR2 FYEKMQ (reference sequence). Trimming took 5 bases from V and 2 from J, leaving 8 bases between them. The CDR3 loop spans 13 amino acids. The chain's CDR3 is CASSPPPTDTQYF. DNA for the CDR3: TGTGCCAGCAGCCCCCCTCCCACAGATACGCAGTATTTT.

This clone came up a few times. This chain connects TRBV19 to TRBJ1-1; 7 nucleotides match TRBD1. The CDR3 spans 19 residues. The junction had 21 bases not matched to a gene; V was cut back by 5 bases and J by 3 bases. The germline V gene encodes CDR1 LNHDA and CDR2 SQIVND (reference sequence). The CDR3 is CASSLPFWDRDLRDTEAFF. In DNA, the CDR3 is TGTGCCAGTAGTCTCCCCTTCTGGGACAGAGACTTAAGGGACACTGAAGCTTTCTTT.

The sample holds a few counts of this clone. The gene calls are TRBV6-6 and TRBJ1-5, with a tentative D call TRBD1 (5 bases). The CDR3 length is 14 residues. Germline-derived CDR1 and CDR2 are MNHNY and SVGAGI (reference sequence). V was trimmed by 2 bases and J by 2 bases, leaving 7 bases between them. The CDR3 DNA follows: TGTGCCAGCAGTTACGGGGGGGGCAATCAGCCCCAGCATTTT. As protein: CASSYGGGNQPQHF.

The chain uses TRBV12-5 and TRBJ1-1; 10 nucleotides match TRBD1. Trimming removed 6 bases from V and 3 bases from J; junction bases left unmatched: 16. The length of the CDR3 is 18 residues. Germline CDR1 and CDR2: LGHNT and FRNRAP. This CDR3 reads CASGRSRSGTGEDTEAFF. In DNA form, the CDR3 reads TGTGCTAGTGGCCGATCCCGGAGTGGGACAGGGGAGGACACTGAAGCTTTCTTT.

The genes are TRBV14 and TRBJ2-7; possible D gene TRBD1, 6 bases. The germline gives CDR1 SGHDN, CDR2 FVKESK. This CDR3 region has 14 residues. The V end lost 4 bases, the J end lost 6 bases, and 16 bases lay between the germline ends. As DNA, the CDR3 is TGTGCCAGCAGCCCCCTTGGACAGATCGGCGAGCAGTACTTC. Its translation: CASSPLGQIGEQYF.

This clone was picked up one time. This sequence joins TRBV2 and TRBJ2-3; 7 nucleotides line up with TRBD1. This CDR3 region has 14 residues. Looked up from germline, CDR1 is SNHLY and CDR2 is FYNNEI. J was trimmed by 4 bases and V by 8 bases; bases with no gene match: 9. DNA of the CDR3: TGTGCCAGCCGAATAACAGGGGCCGCAGATACGCAGTATTTT. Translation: CASRITGAADTQYF. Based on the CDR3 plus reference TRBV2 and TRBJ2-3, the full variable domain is EPEVTQTPSHQVTQMGQEVILRCVPISNHLYFYWYRQILGQKVEFLVSFYNNEISEKSEIFDDQFSVERPDGSNFTLKIRSTKLEDSAMYFCASRITGAADTQYFGPGTRLTVL.

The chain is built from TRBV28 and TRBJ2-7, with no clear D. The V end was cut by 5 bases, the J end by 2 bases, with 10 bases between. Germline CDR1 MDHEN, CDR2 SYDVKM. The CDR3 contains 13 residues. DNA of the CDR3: TGTGCCAGCAGTAGATACGGTCCCTACGAGCAGTACTTC. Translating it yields CASSRYGPYEQYF.

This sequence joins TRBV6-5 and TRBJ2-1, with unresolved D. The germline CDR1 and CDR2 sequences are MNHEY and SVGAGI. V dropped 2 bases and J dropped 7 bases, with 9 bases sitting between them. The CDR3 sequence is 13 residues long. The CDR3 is CASSYRRNNEQFF. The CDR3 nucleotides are TGTGCCAGCAGTTACAGGCGGAATAATGAGCAGTTCTTC.

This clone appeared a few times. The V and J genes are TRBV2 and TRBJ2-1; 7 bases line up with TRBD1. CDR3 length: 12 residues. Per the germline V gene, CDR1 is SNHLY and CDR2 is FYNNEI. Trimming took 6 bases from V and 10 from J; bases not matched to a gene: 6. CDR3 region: CASREQGHEQFF. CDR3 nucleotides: TGTGCCAGCAGGGAACAGGGGCACGAGCAGTTCTTC.

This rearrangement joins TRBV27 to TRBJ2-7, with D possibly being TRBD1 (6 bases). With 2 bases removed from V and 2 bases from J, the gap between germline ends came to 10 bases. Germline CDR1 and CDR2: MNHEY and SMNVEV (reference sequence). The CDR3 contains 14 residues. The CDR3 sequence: CASSLTPGAYEQYF. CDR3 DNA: TGTGCCAGCAGTTTAACTCCAGGGGCCTACGAGCAGTACTTC.

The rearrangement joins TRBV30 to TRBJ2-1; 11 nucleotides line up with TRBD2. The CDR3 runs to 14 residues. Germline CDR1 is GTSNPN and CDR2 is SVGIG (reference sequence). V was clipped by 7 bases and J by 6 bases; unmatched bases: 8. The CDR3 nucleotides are TGTGCCTTTTCCGGGACTAGCGGATCCAATGAGCAGTTCTTC. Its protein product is CAFSGTSGSNEQFF.

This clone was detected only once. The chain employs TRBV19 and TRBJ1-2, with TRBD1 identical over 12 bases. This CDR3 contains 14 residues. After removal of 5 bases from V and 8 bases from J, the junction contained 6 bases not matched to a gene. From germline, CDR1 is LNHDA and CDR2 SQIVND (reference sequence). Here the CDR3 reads CASSWGQGAEGYTF. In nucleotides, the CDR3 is TGTGCCAGTAGTTGGGGACAGGGGGCTGAAGGCTACACCTTC.

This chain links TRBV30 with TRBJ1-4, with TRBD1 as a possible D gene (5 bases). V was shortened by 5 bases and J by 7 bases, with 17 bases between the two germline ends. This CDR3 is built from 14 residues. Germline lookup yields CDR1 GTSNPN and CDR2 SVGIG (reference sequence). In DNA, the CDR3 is TGTGCCTGGGATCCAAACGGGGGAGGTGAAAAACTGTTTTTT. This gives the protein CAWDPNGGGEKLFF.

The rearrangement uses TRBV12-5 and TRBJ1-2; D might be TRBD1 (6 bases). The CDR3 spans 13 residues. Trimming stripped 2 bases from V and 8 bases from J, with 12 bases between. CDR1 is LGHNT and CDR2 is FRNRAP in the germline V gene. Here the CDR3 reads CASGLRPGQGYTF. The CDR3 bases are TGTGCTAGTGGTTTGAGACCCGGACAGGGCTACACCTTC.

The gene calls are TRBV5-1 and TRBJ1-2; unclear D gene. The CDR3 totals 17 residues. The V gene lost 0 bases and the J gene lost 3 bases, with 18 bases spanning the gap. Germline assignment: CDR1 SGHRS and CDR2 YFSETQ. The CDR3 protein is CASSLARGSDPDYGYTF. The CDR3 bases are TGCGCCAGCAGCTTGGCCCGAGGGTCCGATCCCGACTATGGCTACACCTTC.

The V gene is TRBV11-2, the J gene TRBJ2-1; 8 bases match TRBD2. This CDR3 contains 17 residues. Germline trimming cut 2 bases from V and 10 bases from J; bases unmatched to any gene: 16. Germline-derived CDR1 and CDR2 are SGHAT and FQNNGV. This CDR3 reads CASSLSPSAGVSGEQFF. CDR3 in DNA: TGTGCCAGCAGCTTATCCCCTTCAGCGGGAGTGTCCGGGGAGCAGTTCTTC.